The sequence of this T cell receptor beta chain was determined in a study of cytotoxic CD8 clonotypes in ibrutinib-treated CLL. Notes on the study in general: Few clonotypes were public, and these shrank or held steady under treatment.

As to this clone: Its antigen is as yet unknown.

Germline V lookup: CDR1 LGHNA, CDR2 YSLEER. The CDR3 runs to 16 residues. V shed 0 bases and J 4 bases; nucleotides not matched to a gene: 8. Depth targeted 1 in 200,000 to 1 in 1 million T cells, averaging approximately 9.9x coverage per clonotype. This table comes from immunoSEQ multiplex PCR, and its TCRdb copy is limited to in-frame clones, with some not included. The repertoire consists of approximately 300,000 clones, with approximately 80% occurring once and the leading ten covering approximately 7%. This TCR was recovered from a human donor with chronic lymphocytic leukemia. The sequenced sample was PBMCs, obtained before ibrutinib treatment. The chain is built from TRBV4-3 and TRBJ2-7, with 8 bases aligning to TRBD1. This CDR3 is CASSQDKTGAQYEQYF. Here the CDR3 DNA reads TGCGCCAGCAGCCAAGATAAGACAGGGGCCCAGTACGAGCAGTACTTC.